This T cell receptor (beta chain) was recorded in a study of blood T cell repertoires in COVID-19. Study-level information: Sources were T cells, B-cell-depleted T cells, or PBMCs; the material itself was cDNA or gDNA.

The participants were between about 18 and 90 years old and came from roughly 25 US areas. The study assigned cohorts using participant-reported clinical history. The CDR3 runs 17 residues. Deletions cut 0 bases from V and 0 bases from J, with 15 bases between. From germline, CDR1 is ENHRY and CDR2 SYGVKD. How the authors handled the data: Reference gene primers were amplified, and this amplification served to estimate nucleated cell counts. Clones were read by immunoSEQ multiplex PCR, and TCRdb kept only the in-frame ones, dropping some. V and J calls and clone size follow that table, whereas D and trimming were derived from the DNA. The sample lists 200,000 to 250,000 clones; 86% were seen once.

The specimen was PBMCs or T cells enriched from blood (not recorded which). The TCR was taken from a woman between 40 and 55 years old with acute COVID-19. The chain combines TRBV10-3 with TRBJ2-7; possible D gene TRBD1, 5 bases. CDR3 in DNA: TGTGCCATCAGTGAGTCGGCAGGGTCCTTTATCTCCTACGAGCAGTACGTC. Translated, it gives CAISESAGSFISYEQYV.